This T cell receptor (beta chain) was captured in a study of blood T cell repertoires in COVID-19. About the study: Donors in the United States, Italy and Spain gave samples during acute or convalescent COVID-19.

Original handling: Amplification with reference gene primers provided the estimates of nucleated cell counts. Sequencing was performed with immunoSEQ multiplex PCR; in TCRdb, only in-frame clones are kept and a portion is missing. For V, J and clone size, that table is used; D and trimming come from the DNA. The profile covers fewer than 200,000 clones, with roughly 89% appearing a single time and 1.5% to 2% taken by the ten largest. The CDR3 contains 15 residues. CDR1 is SGHTA, CDR2 FQGNSA, per germline. Trimming shortened V by 2 bases and J by 0 bases, and 8 bases separated the two germline ends. This sequence was found in a woman aged 50 to 60 with acute or convalescent COVID-19. The chain joins TRBV7-2 to TRBJ2-1; no reliable D call. Sequenced material: peripheral blood. CDR3 bases: TGTGCCAGCAGCTTATCTTACTTCTCCTACAATGAGCAGTTCTTC. Translating gives CASSLSYFSYNEQFF.